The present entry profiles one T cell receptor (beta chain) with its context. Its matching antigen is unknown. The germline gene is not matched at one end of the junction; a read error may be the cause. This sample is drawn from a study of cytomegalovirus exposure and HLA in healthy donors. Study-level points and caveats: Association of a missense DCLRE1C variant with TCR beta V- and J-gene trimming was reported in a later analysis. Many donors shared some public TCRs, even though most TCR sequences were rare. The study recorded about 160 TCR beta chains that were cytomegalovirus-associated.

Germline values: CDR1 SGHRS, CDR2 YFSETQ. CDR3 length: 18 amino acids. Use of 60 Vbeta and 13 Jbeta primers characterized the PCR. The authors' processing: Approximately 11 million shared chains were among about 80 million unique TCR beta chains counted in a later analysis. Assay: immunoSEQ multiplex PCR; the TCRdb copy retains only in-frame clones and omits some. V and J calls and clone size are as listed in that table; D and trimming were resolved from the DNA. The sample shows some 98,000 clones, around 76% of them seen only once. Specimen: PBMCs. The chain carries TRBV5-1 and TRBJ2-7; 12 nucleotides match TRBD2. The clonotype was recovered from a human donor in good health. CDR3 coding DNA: TGCGCCAGCAGCTTCCAACCTAGCGGGAGGGCCGTTAGTTACGAGCAGCACTTC. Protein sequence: CASSFQPSGRAVSYEQHF.